These T cell receptor beta chains were read from a single sample in a study of shared clonotypes between healthy human individuals. The protocol was immunoSEQ multiplex PCR, while the TCRdb copy is restricted to in-frame clones and leaves out a portion. The sample gives nearly 2 million clones, less than 95% of which show up once; around 1% is in the top ten. Material: naive CD8+ T cells sorted from blood. These receptors all come from a man between 18 and 29 years old in good health. The CDR3 runs from the conserved cysteine through the conserved F or W. Each record gives: D gene, V gene, clone size, J gene, CDR3 length, CDR3 protein, CDR3 DNA. D genes are given only for firm matches. Size is omitted from some rows. Given values are once, few, many or a class for expanded clones.

D gene: TRBD2
V gene: TRBV9
clone size: .
J gene: TRBJ2-1
CDR3 length: 12
CDR3 protein: CASSVTGGEQFF
CDR3 DNA: TGTGCCAGCAGCGTAACGGGAGGAGAGCAGTTCTTC

D gene: .
V gene: TRBV2
clone size: once
J gene: TRBJ2-3
CDR3 length: 20
CDR3 protein: CASNLSGDSLGGTSTDTQYF
CDR3 DNA: TGTGCCAGCAACCTAAGCGGAGACTCTCTGGGGGGAACTAGCACAGATACGCAGTATTTT

D gene: .
V gene: TRBV4-3
clone size: .
J gene: TRBJ2-1
CDR3 length: 15
CDR3 protein: CASSPFFQDYNEQFF
CDR3 DNA: TGCGCCAGCAGCCCGTTTTTCCAGGATTACAATGAGCAGTTCTTC

D gene: TRBD2
V gene: TRBV7-2
clone size: .
J gene: TRBJ2-3
CDR3 length: 15
CDR3 protein: CASSFSGGSTDTQYF
CDR3 DNA: TGTGCCAGCAGCTTTAGCGGGGGGAGCACAGATACGCAGTATTTT

D gene: .
V gene: TRBV6-6
clone size: .
J gene: TRBJ2-7
CDR3 length: 13
CDR3 protein: CASSDSQIYEQYF
CDR3 DNA: TGTGCCAGCAGTGACAGTCAGATCTACGAGCAGTACTTC

D gene: .
V gene: TRBV5-6
clone size: .
J gene: TRBJ2-1
CDR3 length: 15
CDR3 protein: CASSLRRGSYNEQFF
CDR3 DNA: TGTGCCAGCAGTTTACGGCGGGGTTCCTACAATGAGCAGTTCTTC

D gene: TRBD1
V gene: TRBV5-6
clone size: .
J gene: TRBJ2-2
CDR3 length: 16
CDR3 protein: CASSLRQGAVTGELFF
CDR3 DNA: TGTGCCAGCAGCCTCCGACAGGGGGCCGTCACCGGGGAGCTGTTTTTT

D gene: TRBD1
V gene: TRBV7-9
clone size: .
J gene: TRBJ1-1
CDR3 length: 16
CDR3 protein: CASSLVGQGANTEAFF
CDR3 DNA: TGTGCCAGCAGCTTAGTTGGACAGGGGGCGAACACTGAAGCTTTCTTT

D gene: .
V gene: TRBV15
clone size: .
J gene: TRBJ1-3
CDR3 length: 13
CDR3 protein: CATSLERGNTIYF
CDR3 DNA: TGTGCCACCAGCTTGGAGCGAGGAAACACCATATATTTT

D gene: .
V gene: TRBV11-2
clone size: .
J gene: TRBJ2-5
CDR3 length: 12
CDR3 protein: CASSLDSETQYF
CDR3 DNA: TGTGCCAGCAGCTTAGACTCGGAGACCCAGTACTTC

D gene: TRBD1
V gene: TRBV28
clone size: .
J gene: TRBJ2-1
CDR3 length: 15
CDR3 protein: CASSLRGPADNEQFF
CDR3 DNA: TGTGCCAGCAGTTTAAGGGGGCCAGCCGACAATGAGCAGTTCTTC

D gene: TRBD2
V gene: TRBV7-9
clone size: .
J gene: TRBJ2-1
CDR3 length: 13
CDR3 protein: CASSLGLEDEQFF
CDR3 DNA: TGTGCCAGCAGCTTGGGACTAGAGGATGAGCAGTTCTTC

D gene: TRBD2
V gene: TRBV4-3
clone size: .
J gene: TRBJ2-1
CDR3 length: 18
CDR3 protein: CASSQEEGGREGAWEQFF
CDR3 DNA: TGCGCCAGCAGCCAAGAAGAAGGAGGGCGGGAGGGGGCGTGGGAGCAGTTCTTC

D gene: TRBD1
V gene: TRBV6-1
clone size: few
J gene: TRBJ1-5
CDR3 length: 13
CDR3 protein: CASSEGDRTDGHF
CDR3 DNA: TGTGCCAGCAGTGAAGGGGACAGGACCGACGGGCATTTT

D gene: TRBD2
V gene: TRBV11-2
clone size: .
J gene: TRBJ2-7
CDR3 length: 16
CDR3 protein: CASSFSSREVSYEQYF
CDR3 DNA: TGTGCCAGCAGCTTTTCCTCGCGGGAGGTTTCCTACGAGCAGTACTTC

D gene: TRBD2
V gene: TRBV11-2
clone size: .
J gene: TRBJ2-3
CDR3 length: 15
CDR3 protein: CASSSTWRGIDTQYF
CDR3 DNA: TGTGCCAGCAGCTCCACGTGGCGGGGGATCGATACGCAGTATTTT

D gene: TRBD2
V gene: TRBV28
clone size: .
J gene: TRBJ2-1
CDR3 length: 13
CDR3 protein: CASSFLAGNEQFF
CDR3 DNA: TGTGCCAGCAGTTTCCTAGCGGGGAATGAGCAGTTCTTC

D gene: .
V gene: TRBV19
clone size: .
J gene: TRBJ2-7
CDR3 length: 14
CDR3 protein: CASSMDPDNYEQYF
CDR3 DNA: TGTGCCAGTAGTATGGATCCAGACAACTACGAGCAGTACTTC

D gene: TRBD1
V gene: TRBV6-5
clone size: .
J gene: TRBJ2-7
CDR3 length: 15
CDR3 protein: CASSYSGTGGYEQYF
CDR3 DNA: TGTGCCAGCAGTTACTCGGGGACAGGGGGTTACGAGCAGTACTTC

D gene: .
V gene: TRBV5-8
clone size: .
J gene: TRBJ1-1
CDR3 length: 14
CDR3 protein: CASSFWGMNTEAFF
CDR3 DNA: TGTGCCAGCAGCTTCTGGGGAATGAACACTGAAGCTTTCTTT

D gene: .
V gene: TRBV6-1
clone size: .
J gene: TRBJ2-1
CDR3 length: 13
CDR3 protein: CASSEFRFHEQFF
CDR3 DNA: TGTGCCAGCAGTGAATTTCGTTTCCATGAGCAGTTCTTC

D gene: .
V gene: TRBV27
clone size: .
J gene: TRBJ1-2
CDR3 length: 17
CDR3 protein: CASSLTGGGSDNYGYTF
CDR3 DNA: TGTGCCAGCAGTTTAACTGGGGGGGGCTCGGATAACTATGGCTACACCTTC

D gene: .
V gene: TRBV6-5
clone size: .
J gene: TRBJ2-2
CDR3 length: 13
CDR3 protein: CASSAVQVGELFF
CDR3 DNA: TGTGCCAGCAGCGCCGTTCAGGTCGGGGAGCTGTTTTTT

D gene: .
V gene: TRBV25-1
clone size: .
J gene: TRBJ1-6
CDR3 length: 18
CDR3 protein: CASSDPGQGGLYDSPLHF
CDR3 DNA: TGTGCCAGCAGTGACCCAGGACAAGGTGGGCTATATGATTCACCCCTCCACTTT

D gene: TRBD2
V gene: TRBV9
clone size: .
J gene: TRBJ2-3
CDR3 length: 15
CDR3 protein: CASSVRLADWDTQYF
CDR3 DNA: TGTGCCAGCAGCGTACGGCTAGCGGATTGGGATACGCAGTATTTT

D gene: .
V gene: TRBV6-5
clone size: once
J gene: TRBJ1-2
CDR3 length: 13
CDR3 protein: CASRLLEGYGYTF
CDR3 DNA: TGTGCCAGCAGACTCCTAGAGGGCTATGGCTACACCTTC

D gene: .
V gene: TRBV28
clone size: .
J gene: TRBJ2-7
CDR3 length: 14
CDR3 protein: CASSPPGLNYEQYF
CDR3 DNA: TGTGCCAGCAGTCCCCCCGGACTGAACTACGAGCAGTACTTC

D gene: .
V gene: TRBV28
clone size: .
J gene: TRBJ2-7
CDR3 length: 11
CDR3 protein: CASSESYEQYF
CDR3 DNA: TGTGCCAGCTCAGAAAGTTACGAGCAGTACTTC

D gene: .
V gene: TRBV7-9
clone size: .
J gene: TRBJ2-5
CDR3 length: 15
CDR3 protein: CASSLVYQGWETQYF
CDR3 DNA: TGTGCCAGCAGCTTAGTTTATCAGGGATGGGAGACCCAGTACTTC

D gene: TRBD2
V gene: TRBV7-2
clone size: .
J gene: TRBJ2-1
CDR3 length: 16
CDR3 protein: CASSLVAGGPQNEQFF
CDR3 DNA: TGTGCCAGCAGCTTAGTAGCGGGAGGGCCTCAAAATGAGCAGTTCTTC

D gene: .
V gene: TRBV9
clone size: once
J gene: TRBJ2-7
CDR3 length: 15
CDR3 protein: CASSVGFGRAYEQYF
CDR3 DNA: TGTGCCAGCAGCGTAGGGTTCGGCAGGGCCTACGAGCAGTACTTC

D gene: .
V gene: TRBV6-5
clone size: .
J gene: TRBJ2-4
CDR3 length: 15
CDR3 protein: CASSYSDPSGNIQYF
CDR3 DNA: TGTGCCAGCAGTTACTCGGACCCCTCGGGAAACATTCAGTACTTC

D gene: TRBD2
V gene: TRBV6-5
clone size: .
J gene: TRBJ2-2
CDR3 length: 13
CDR3 protein: CASGLAGDGELFF
CDR3 DNA: TGTGCCAGTGGACTAGCGGGAGACGGGGAGCTGTTTTTT

D gene: TRBD1
V gene: TRBV7-9
clone size: .
J gene: TRBJ1-2
CDR3 length: 13
CDR3 protein: CASSFGTGDGYTF
CDR3 DNA: TGTGCCAGCAGCTTCGGGACAGGTGACGGCTACACCTTC

D gene: .
V gene: TRBV10-3
clone size: once
J gene: TRBJ1-5
CDR3 length: 14
CDR3 protein: CAISESEDSQPQHF
CDR3 DNA: TGTGCCATCAGTGAGTCGGAGGATTCGCAGCCCCAGCATTTT

D gene: .
V gene: TRBV28
clone size: .
J gene: TRBJ2-1
CDR3 length: 14
CDR3 protein: CASSFRGTYNEQFF
CDR3 DNA: TGTGCCAGCAGTTTCCGGGGGACCTACAATGAGCAGTTCTTC

D gene: .
V gene: TRBV5-6
clone size: .
J gene: TRBJ2-5
CDR3 length: 13
CDR3 protein: CASSQELDGTQYF
CDR3 DNA: TGTGCCAGCAGCCAGGAACTAGATGGGACCCAGTACTTC

D gene: .
V gene: TRBV6-6
clone size: .
J gene: TRBJ1-3
CDR3 length: 15
CDR3 protein: CASSYSQGSGNTIYF
CDR3 DNA: TGTGCCAGCAGTTACTCACAGGGATCCGGAAACACCATATATTTT

D gene: .
V gene: TRBV30
clone size: .
J gene: TRBJ2-7
CDR3 length: 14
CDR3 protein: CAWSVGVTSYEQYF
CDR3 DNA: TGTGCCTGGAGTGTAGGCGTCACCTCCTACGAGCAGTACTTC

D gene: TRBD1
V gene: TRBV6-5
clone size: .
J gene: TRBJ1-3
CDR3 length: 16
CDR3 protein: CASSSSLGTAGNTIYF
CDR3 DNA: TGTGCCAGCAGTTCAAGCCTAGGGACAGCTGGAAACACCATATATTTT

D gene: .
V gene: TRBV9
clone size: .
J gene: TRBJ1-5
CDR3 length: 14
CDR3 protein: CASSVGTEDQPQHF
CDR3 DNA: TGTGCCAGCAGCGTAGGGACGGAAGATCAGCCCCAGCATTTT

D gene: .
V gene: TRBV18
clone size: .
J gene: TRBJ2-7
CDR3 length: 13
CDR3 protein: CASSPQTSYEQYF
CDR3 DNA: TGTGCCAGCTCACCACAGACTAGTTACGAGCAGTACTTC

D gene: TRBD2
V gene: TRBV4-3
clone size: .
J gene: TRBJ2-3
CDR3 length: 18
CDR3 protein: CASSQGLAGGPREDTQYF
CDR3 DNA: TGCGCCAGCAGCCAAGGACTAGCGGGAGGGCCTAGAGAAGATACGCAGTATTTT

D gene: .
V gene: TRBV7-8
clone size: few
J gene: TRBJ1-5
CDR3 length: 14
CDR3 protein: CASSPGASSQAQHF
CDR3 DNA: TGTGCCAGCAGCCCAGGGGCCTCGTCTCAGGCCCAGCATTTT

D gene: .
V gene: TRBV27
clone size: once
J gene: TRBJ2-5
CDR3 length: 14
CDR3 protein: CASSPLRGQETQYF
CDR3 DNA: TGTGCCAGCAGTCCCCTCCGGGGCCAAGAGACCCAGTACTTC

D gene: TRBD1
V gene: TRBV5-6
clone size: .
J gene: TRBJ2-2
CDR3 length: 17
CDR3 protein: CASSFGPRQGSTGELFF
CDR3 DNA: TGTGCCAGCAGCTTTGGGCCGAGACAGGGATCTACCGGGGAGCTGTTTTTT

D gene: .
V gene: TRBV11-1
clone size: .
J gene: TRBJ2-6
CDR3 length: 14
CDR3 protein: CATSLTGPLDVLTF
CDR3 DNA: TGTGCCACCTCACTTACCGGGCCCCTCGACGTCCTGACTTTC

D gene: .
V gene: TRBV7-9
clone size: .
J gene: TRBJ2-5
CDR3 length: 14
CDR3 protein: CASNWGDALETQYF
CDR3 DNA: TGTGCCAGCAACTGGGGCGACGCCTTAGAGACCCAGTACTTC

D gene: TRBD2
V gene: TRBV10-2
clone size: .
J gene: TRBJ2-1
CDR3 length: 16
CDR3 protein: CASTTGLAGGYDEQFF
CDR3 DNA: TGCGCCAGCACCACGGGACTAGCGGGAGGATACGATGAGCAGTTCTTC

D gene: .
V gene: TRBV7-9
clone size: once
J gene: TRBJ1-2
CDR3 length: 15
CDR3 protein: CASSPPTREVYGYTF
CDR3 DNA: TGTGCCAGCAGCCCACCGACAAGGGAAGTCTATGGCTACACCTTC

D gene: .
V gene: TRBV7-9
clone size: once
J gene: TRBJ2-3
CDR3 length: 13
CDR3 protein: CASSSGSTDAQYF
CDR3 DNA: TGTGCCAGCAGCTCAGGTAGCACAGATGCGCAGTATTTT

D gene: .
V gene: TRBV7-9
clone size: .
J gene: TRBJ1-1
CDR3 length: 14
CDR3 protein: CASSPPPMNTEAFF
CDR3 DNA: TGTGCCAGCAGCCCCCCGCCCATGAACACTGAAGCTTTCTTT

D gene: TRBD2
V gene: TRBV7-3
clone size: .
J gene: TRBJ2-3
CDR3 length: 15
CDR3 protein: CASSPTGGSTDTQYF
CDR3 DNA: TGTGCCAGCAGCCCCACGGGGGGAAGCACAGATACGCAGTATTTT

D gene: .
V gene: TRBV5-4
clone size: .
J gene: TRBJ2-7
CDR3 length: 13
CDR3 protein: CASSLGASYEQYF
CDR3 DNA: TGTGCCAGCAGCTTAGGCGCCTCCTACGAGCAGTACTTC

D gene: TRBD1
V gene: TRBV27
clone size: .
J gene: TRBJ2-7
CDR3 length: 14
CDR3 protein: CASSATGTSYEQYF
CDR3 DNA: TGTGCCAGCAGTGCGACAGGGACCTCCTACGAGCAGTACTTC

D gene: .
V gene: TRBV4-1
clone size: .
J gene: TRBJ1-1
CDR3 length: 13
CDR3 protein: CASVGRGNTEAFF
CDR3 DNA: TGCGCCAGCGTGGGGCGTGGGAACACTGAAGCTTTCTTT

D gene: TRBD2
V gene: TRBV11-1
clone size: .
J gene: TRBJ2-7
CDR3 length: 14
CDR3 protein: CASSLVAGRYEQYF
CDR3 DNA: TGTGCCAGCAGCTTAGTAGCGGGGCGCTACGAGCAGTACTTC

D gene: TRBD1
V gene: TRBV5-1
clone size: .
J gene: TRBJ2-1
CDR3 length: 14
CDR3 protein: CASSRLDRGNEQFF
CDR3 DNA: TGCGCCAGCAGCAGGCTAGACAGGGGCAATGAGCAGTTCTTC

D gene: .
V gene: TRBV20-1
clone size: .
J gene: TRBJ2-7
CDR3 length: 11
CDR3 protein: CSARVGDEQYF
CDR3 DNA: TGCAGTGCTAGAGTGGGAGACGAGCAGTACTTC

D gene: TRBD2
V gene: TRBV15
clone size: .
J gene: TRBJ2-7
CDR3 length: 14
CDR3 protein: CATSAEAGVIEQYF
CDR3 DNA: TGTGCCACCAGCGCCGAAGCGGGGGTTATCGAGCAGTACTTC